This paragraph covers one T cell receptor beta chain sequence. V lost 3 bases, J lost 2 bases, and 2 bases lay in between. Germline CDR1 and CDR2: LGHDT and YNNKEL (reference sequence). This CDR3 comprises 12 residues. It was with unique molecular identifiers that the TCRbeta library was prepared. TCRdb ran MiXCR on the PCR reads and lists one entry per CDR3 protein. The sample carries approximately 350,000 distinct CDR3 sequences, about 9.3% recorded once. The data were obtained in a study of T-cell reconstitution after alpha-beta-depleted transplantation in children. The specimen comprised PBMCs from the stem cell graft donor, sampled from the stem cell graft. This TCR came from a human donor who donated a stem cell graft to a child with acute lymphoblastic leukemia. The chain joins TRBV3-1 to TRBJ2-1; D is unresolved. CDR3 nucleotides: TGTGCCAGCAGCCACACCTACAATGAGCAGTTCTTC. Protein: CASSHTYNEQFF.